This TCR beta chain originates from a study of T cell responses to AZD1222 COVID-19 vaccine. Overall study findings and caveats: The span of vaccine-associated CD4 TCRs extended across spike, with dominance at 160-218 and 743-854. Most donors were white British and more were female, and clonal diversity was possibly underestimated.

The repertoire was sequenced with immunoSEQ multiplex PCR; TCRdb's copy has only in-frame clones and lacks some. This table holds 130,000 or so clones, 93% found once. The V and J ends lost 5 bases and 4 bases respectively, with 11 bases between them. CDR1 SGHNT and CDR2 YENEEA come from the germline V gene. The CDR3 runs to 13 residues. The sample holds a few counts of this clone. Its antigen remains unidentified. This sequence joins TRBV11-3 and TRBJ1-1; D ambiguous. The sequence derives from an adult in good health. The source material was peripheral blood, sampled on day 0 of AZD1222 vaccination. The DNA for the CDR3 is TGTGCCAGCAGCCTCTCCTTGGGCACTGAAGCTTTCTTT. Amino acids: CASSLSLGTEAFF. Supplemented by reference TRBV11-3 and TRBJ1-1, the full variable domain reads EAGVVQSPRYKIIEKKQPVAFWCNPISGHNTLYWYLQNLGQGPELLIRYENEEAVDDSQLPKDRFSAERLKGVDSTLKIQPAELGDSAVYLCASSLSLGTEAFFGQGTRLTVV.